This T cell receptor beta chain derives from a study of T cells after yellow fever vaccination. Study conclusions and caveats: After the booster, 96% of CD4 and about nine tenths of CD8 primary-response clones were re-detected. Researchers report a weaker secondary response that nonetheless peaked faster, day 5 versus 15.

One entry per CDR3 protein results from TCRdb running MiXCR on the 5' RACE reads. The top ten hold 35% to 45% of the sample, which has 120,000 or so distinct CDR3 sequences, approximately 16% seen once. Ten or more counts support this clonotype. Its antigen remains unknown. Trimming shortened V by 0 bases and J by 0 bases, and 15 bases separated the two germline ends. This CDR3 has 18 amino acids. Germline V gives CDR1 LGHNA, CDR2 YNFKEQ. The sequences come from CD8+ T cells sorted from PBMCs, collected 5 days after the yellow fever booster vaccination. This receptor was obtained from a man aged 18 to 29 who received the YFV17D yellow fever vaccine. The chain combines TRBV4-2 with TRBJ2-1; weak D call: TRBD1 (6 bases). CDR3 sequence (DNA): TGTGCCAGCAGCCAAGATCCCGGGACACTGAGCTCCTACAATGAGCAGTTCTTC. Encoded protein: CASSQDPGTLSSYNEQFF.